A selection of T cell receptor beta chains follows, all from one sample in a study of T-cell memory formation after mild COVID-19. TCRdb reprocessed the 5' RACE reads via MiXCR and lists one record per CDR3 protein. The table has 340,000 or so distinct CDR3 sequences, about an eighth seen once; the top ten hold about 21%. Sequenced sample: PBMCs or a T cell subset sorted from them (not recorded which). These receptor sequences come from a man between 18 and 35 years old who had mild COVID-19 (a few samples of this study predate the infection). Cell type and time point are not known. Both conserved end residues are part of each CDR3. D genes are given only for firm matches. Clone size is stated in some rows and not others, as once, few, many or a class when expanded.

cdr3_aa	cdr3_nt	v_call	j_call	clone_size	d_call
CASSPDGGGTDTQYF	TGTGCCAGCAGCCCCGACGGGGGCGGCACAGATACGCAGTATTTT	TRBV5-4	TRBJ2-3	-	-
CASSLIGGALSTDTQYF	TGTGCCAGCAGTTTAATCGGGGGGGCTCTGAGCACAGATACGCAGTATTTT	TRBV27	TRBJ2-3	few	TRBD2
CASRKNWRGASTDTQYF	TGTGCCAGCAGAAAGAATTGGAGGGGTGCTAGCACAGATACGCAGTATTTT	TRBV7-2	TRBJ2-3	few	-
CSVVVFVTDTQYF	TGCAGCGTTGTAGTTTTCGTCACAGATACGCAGTATTTT	TRBV29-1	TRBJ2-3	few	-
CASSLAGGNYGYTF	TGTGCCAGCAGCTTAGCTGGGGGGAACTATGGCTACACCTTC	TRBV7-8	TRBJ1-2	-	-
CSVEVPDRAKNIQYF	TGCAGCGTTGAAGTCCCAGACAGAGCCAAAAACATTCAGTACTTC	TRBV29-1	TRBJ2-4	few	-
CASNENPGTQYF	TGTGCCAGCAACGAAAACCCGGGGACCCAGTACTTC	TRBV12-3/TRBV12-4	TRBJ2-5	-	-
CASSNGPGLPLHF	TGTGCCAGCAGCAACGGACCAGGGTTACCCCTCCACTTT	TRBV7-2	TRBJ1-6	-	-
CASSFVSGADTQYF	TGTGCCAGCAGCTTCGTTAGCGGGGCAGATACGCAGTATTTT	TRBV7-9	TRBJ2-3	few	TRBD2
CASSQRGGLYEQYF	TGTGCCAGCAGTCAGCGGGGGGGACTCTACGAGCAGTACTTC	TRBV6-2/TRBV6-3	TRBJ2-7	-	TRBD2
CASSIGPGETQYF	TGTGCCAGCAGCATAGGGCCCGGAGAGACCCAGTACTTC	TRBV7-2	TRBJ2-5	few	-
CASSISGGPPGELFF	TGTGCCAGCAGTATTAGCGGGGGCCCGCCCGGGGAGCTGTTTTTT	TRBV6-5	TRBJ2-2	few	TRBD2
CASSQDPVGAQETQYF	TGTGCCAGCAGCCAAGATCCGGTGGGGGCACAAGAGACCCAGTACTTC	TRBV4-2	TRBJ2-5	few	-
CASSRAQLGAGETQYF	TGCGCCAGCAGCCGAGCACAGTTAGGGGCCGGGGAGACCCAGTACTTC	TRBV4-1	TRBJ2-5	few	-
CASSSGLEGTQYF	TGTGCCAGCAGCTCGGGACTAGAAGGGACCCAGTACTTC	TRBV7-9	TRBJ2-5	many	TRBD2
CASSESIGGTPIRRYF	TGCGCCAGCAGTGAGTCGATTGGGGGGACCCCTATTCGGCGGTACTTC	TRBV10-1	TRBJ2-7	many	-
CASSAGRAGANVLTF	TGTGCCAGCAGCGCGGGACGCGCCGGGGCCAACGTCCTGACTTTC	TRBV7-8	TRBJ2-6	many	-